What follows are 31 T cell receptor beta chains derived from one specimen sequenced in a study of identical twins. Using its own MiXCR run on the 5' RACE reads, TCRdb lists one record per CDR3 protein. The sample has 300,000 to 400,000 distinct CDR3 sequences, roughly an eighth seen once. The same sample was also studied in work on yellow fever vaccine responses in identical twins.

Sequenced: CD8+ T cells sorted from blood. The receptors were sampled from a woman aged 18-35 years in good health.

This clonotype appeared many times. This rearrangement joins TRBV12-3 or TRBV12-4 to TRBJ2-1; no clear D. The V end lost 4 bases, the J end lost 0 bases, and 7 bases lay between the germline ends. The CDR3 runs 14 residues. DNA of the CDR3: TGTGCCAGCAGTTACACGAGCTCCTACAATGAGCAGTTCTTC. The encoded protein is CASSYTSSYNEQFF.

The J gene is TRBJ1-1, the V gene TRBV13; no clear D gene. In germline, CDR1 is PRHDT, CDR2 FYEKMQ (reference sequence). Trimming pared 3 bases from V and 0 bases from J, leaving 8 bases between. This CDR3 region has 14 residues. CDR3 nucleotide sequence: TGTGCCAGCAGCTTGGGGTTCATGAACACTGAAGCTTTCTTT. It translates to CASSLGFMNTEAFF. The variable domain in full, with the rest retrieved from reference TRBV13 and TRBJ1-1, is AAGVIQSPRHLIKEKRETATLKCYPIPRHDTVYWYQQGPGQDPQFLISFYEKMQSDKGSIPDRFSAQQFSDYHSELNMSSLELGDSALYFCASSLGFMNTEAFFGQGTRLTVV.

This clonotype was seen repeatedly, ten times or more. The V gene is TRBV12-3 or TRBV12-4, the J gene TRBJ1-6; 9 nucleotides agree with TRBD1. V lost 5 bases, J lost 10 bases, and 6 bases stayed unmatched. CDR3 length: 14 amino acids. The CDR3 DNA reads as TGTGCCAGCAGTGGGACAGGGTTGGTATCACCCCTCCACTTT. This codes for CASSGTGLVSPLHF.

Worth noting for this clonotype: With a much larger clone just one base away, this may be a read error. The chain links TRBV3-1 to TRBJ2-1, with D possibly matching TRBD1 (5 bases). CDR1 is LGHDT, CDR2 YNNKEL, per germline (reference sequence). The CDR3 is 15 residues long. The CDR3 DNA is TGTGCCAGCATCCAAGAAGGGGTGGCCTACAATGAGCAGTTCTTC. This sequence encodes CASIQEGVAYNEQFF.

A few counts support this clonotype. The V gene is TRBV7-9, the J gene TRBJ1-1; 8 bases are shared with TRBD1. The CDR3 consists of 17 residues. Germline trimming cut 4 bases from V and 3 bases from J; bases unmatched to any gene: 13. The germline CDR1 and CDR2 sequences are SEHNR and FQNEAQ (reference sequence). The CDR3 DNA sequence: TGTGCCAGCAGCTCCCCAACTCACAGGGGGGTGGACACTGAAGCTTTCTTT. It is translated as CASSSPTHRGVDTEAFF.

This chain links TRBV11-2 with TRBJ2-2; D may be TRBD2 (5 bases). V was pared by 7 bases and J by 1 base, with 10 bases between. This CDR3 has 14 amino acids. The germline gives CDR1 SGHAT, CDR2 FQNNGV. CDR3 sequence: CASTPRENTGELFF. The CDR3 DNA is TGTGCCAGCACACCTCGGGAGAACACCGGGGAGCTGTTTTTT.

The V and J genes are TRBV6-5 and TRBJ2-3; tentative D call: TRBD2 (5 bases). CDR3 length equals 16 residues. Germline assignment: CDR1 MNHEY and CDR2 SVGAGI. Trimming took 0 bases from V and 5 from J, leaving 15 bases between them. In nucleotides, the CDR3 is TGTGCCAGCAGTTACTCGAGGGCCGTGTTGGGAGATACGCAGTATTTT. It encodes CASSYSRAVLGDTQYF.

At least ten counts were recorded for this clonotype. The gene calls are TRBV29-1 and TRBJ2-1; 7 nucleotides match TRBD2. This CDR3 region has 15 residues. From germline, CDR1 is SQVTM and CDR2 ANQGSEA. V shed 6 bases, J shed 2 bases, and the junction held 10 bases outside the gene matches. In DNA, the CDR3 is TGCAGCGTACCCCCTAGCGGAGGGACCTACAATGAGCAGTTCTTC. Amino acids: CSVPPSGGTYNEQFF.

The chain's CDR3 is CAISESSGRAQYF. CDR3 coding DNA: TGTGCCATCAGTGAGTCGAGCGGCAGGGCGCAGTACTTC. The rearrangement joins TRBV10-3 to TRBJ2-7; D may be TRBD1 or TRBD2 (5 bases each). The V gene lost 0 bases and the J gene lost 9 bases, with 12 bases spanning the gap. The germline V gene has CDR1 ENHRY and CDR2 SYGVKD. This CDR3 has 13 residues.

The chain recombines TRBV5-6 with TRBJ2-7; no definite D call. This CDR3 spans 14 amino acids. Trimming took 1 base from V and 4 from J, leaving 12 bases between them. Germline CDR1 and CDR2: SGHDT and YYEEEE. Here the CDR3 reads CASSLKGSLYEQYV. The CDR3 DNA is TGTGCCAGCAGCTTGAAGGGAAGCTTGTACGAGCAGTACGTC.

This clonotype was picked up a small number of times. The chain employs TRBV27 and TRBJ2-7, with 14 bases identical to TRBD2. This CDR3 has 15 amino acids. The germline V gene has CDR1 MNHEY and CDR2 SMNVEV (reference sequence). Trimming cost V 6 bases and J 1 base; bases outside gene matches: 2. CDR3 DNA sequence: TGTGCCAGCAGCCGGACTAGCGGGAGGTCCTACGAGCAGTACTTC. Its protein is CASSRTSGRSYEQYF.

This clonotype was detected many times. This sequence joins TRBV15 and TRBJ2-1; 8 bases map to TRBD2. V lost 8 bases, J lost 10 bases, and 7 bases stayed unmatched. This CDR3 has 12 residues. Germline CDR1 LNHNV, CDR2 YYDKDF (reference sequence). CDR3 in amino acids: CATSAGAEEQFF. In nucleotides, the CDR3 is TGTGCCACCTCAGCGGGGGCTGAGGAGCAGTTCTTC.

This clonotype was detected a few times. The chain links TRBV6-5 to TRBJ2-4, with D perhaps TRBD1 (6 bases). Germline V lookup: CDR1 MNHEY, CDR2 SVGAGI. V lost 5 bases and J 0 bases, leaving 23 bases between the germline ends. The CDR3 extends over 19 amino acids. The CDR3 DNA reads as TGTGCCAGCAGTCTACGTCGGGACACCGTAACCGTAGCCAAAAACATTCAGTACTTC. Its translation: CASSLRRDTVTVAKNIQYF.

In this sample, this clonotype turned up a few times. The gene calls are TRBV27 and TRBJ1-5, with D maybe TRBD1 (5 bases). Germline V gene data show CDR1 as MNHEY and CDR2 as SMNVEV (reference sequence). The germline V and J ends were trimmed by 7 bases and 4 bases, with 11 bases remaining between them. This CDR3 region has 13 residues. The CDR3 DNA sequence: TGTGCCAGCACTGGGGGGGGAAATCAGCCCCAGCATTTT. Translating gives CASTGGGNQPQHF.

The chain combines TRBV20-1 with TRBJ2-3; perhaps TRBD2 as D (7 bases). In germline, CDR1 is DFQATT, CDR2 SNEGSKA (reference sequence). Trimming pared 1 base from V and 5 bases from J, leaving 31 bases between. CDR3 length equals 20 residues. The CDR3 DNA follows: TGCAGTGCTAGAGGCTACAGGGCCTCTGTCGGGGAGGGGGAGGAAGATACGCAGTATTTT. Protein: CSARGYRASVGEGEEDTQYF.

This clonotype has a handful of counts. V is TRBV9 and J is TRBJ2-3; D is ambiguous. This CDR3 contains 16 residues. CDR1 is SGDLS and CDR2 is YYNGEE in the germline V gene. The V end lost 1 base, the J end lost 0 bases, and 12 bases lay between the germline ends. The CDR3 protein is CASSVNGGPSTDTQYF. As DNA, the CDR3 is TGTGCCAGCAGCGTAAATGGTGGGCCCAGCACAGATACGCAGTATTTT.

The V gene is TRBV27, the J gene TRBJ2-7, with D possibly matching TRBD2 (5 bases). Germline V gene sequence: CDR1 MNHEY, CDR2 SMNVEV (reference sequence). This CDR3 comprises 14 residues. The V end was cut by 2 bases, the J end by 6 bases, with 14 bases between. The CDR3 is CASSLAPLAGEQYF. The DNA of the CDR3 is TGTGCCAGCAGTTTAGCCCCCCTAGCCGGCGAGCAGTACTTC.

This clonotype was seen only a few times. The chain uses TRBV12-3 or TRBV12-4 and TRBJ2-4, with TRBD2 identical over 8 bases. CDR3 length equals 19 residues. Trimming removed 4 bases from V and 3 bases from J; junction bases left unmatched: 17. CDR3 amino acids: CASSSPGLSGTSLKNIQYF. In DNA, the CDR3 is TGTGCCAGCAGTTCCCCCGGGCTATCCGGGACTAGTCTCAAAAACATTCAGTACTTC.

The chain recombines TRBV7-9 with TRBJ2-7; D might be TRBD2 (6 bases). The CDR3 has 15 residues. V gave up 3 bases and J gave up 2 bases, with 14 bases separating them. Germline V gives CDR1 SEHNR, CDR2 FQNEAQ (reference sequence). The chain's CDR3 is CASSFSAGTAYEQYF. CDR3 in DNA: TGTGCCAGCAGCTTCTCAGCGGGTACAGCCTACGAGCAGTACTTC.

Ten or more counts support this clonotype. The genes are TRBV12-3 or TRBV12-4 and TRBJ2-5; 9 positions agree with TRBD2. The CDR3 extends over 14 amino acids. Trimming cost V 6 bases and J 2 bases; bases outside gene matches: 4. CDR3 in DNA: TGTGCCAGCAGCCAGACTAGCGGACAAGAGACCCAGTACTTC. Its translation: CASSQTSGQETQYF.

V usage is TRBV20-1 and J usage is TRBJ2-2; 7 nucleotides align to TRBD2. The CDR3 has 15 amino acids. CDR1 and CDR2 (germline): DFQATT, SNEGSKA (reference sequence). The J segment lost 4 bases and the V segment lost 0 bases, leaving 5 bases of the junction unmatched. CDR3 amino acids: CSARDGGLSTGELFF. The CDR3 DNA reads as TGCAGTGCTAGAGATGGGGGACTAAGCACCGGGGAGCTGTTTTTT.

The chain combines TRBV6-2 or TRBV6-3 with TRBJ2-7, with 10 positions matching TRBD1. This CDR3 contains 15 residues. With 5 bases clipped from V and 3 bases from J, the junction kept 7 bases outside the gene matches. Per the germline V gene, CDR1 is MNHEY and CDR2 is SVGEGT. CDR3 nucleotides: TGTGCCAGCAGTCCCCCCGGGACAGGGGACTACGAGCAGTACTTC. It is translated as CASSPPGTGDYEQYF.

This clonotype was seen only a few times. V is TRBV6-5 and J is TRBJ2-7, with 7 bases aligning to TRBD2. This CDR3 has 13 residues. Trimming removed 4 bases from V and 8 bases from J; junction bases left unmatched: 8. Germline loops: CDR1 MNHEY, CDR2 SVGAGI. As DNA, the CDR3 is TGTGCCAGCAGTTGGGAGGGAGGGGATCAGCAGTACTTC. It codes for CASSWEGGDQQYF.

This clonotype was counted a few times. This chain joins TRBV20-1 and TRBJ2-1; TRBD2 matches 10 bases. Germline V gives CDR1 DFQATT, CDR2 SNEGSKA (reference sequence). This CDR3 has 14 amino acids. V lost 6 bases to trimming and J lost 3 bases; unmatched junction nucleotides: 5. This chain's CDR3 is CSASTSGDYNEQFF. In DNA, the CDR3 is TGCAGTGCATCTACTAGCGGGGACTACAATGAGCAGTTCTTC.

This clonotype was seen a handful of times. The chain links TRBV9 to TRBJ2-2, with D uncertain. V gave up 4 bases and J gave up 1 base, with 17 bases separating them. This CDR3 has 17 amino acids. Per germline, CDR1 SGDLS and CDR2 YYNGEE. The CDR3 reads CASSTWVSHMNTGELFF. The CDR3 DNA reads as TGTGCCAGCAGCACCTGGGTGTCACATATGAACACCGGGGAGCTGTTTTTT.

This clonotype showed up just a few times. The rearrangement joins TRBV4-1 to TRBJ1-2; 7 bases align to TRBD1. Germline CDR1 reads MGHRA; CDR2 reads YSYEKL. This CDR3 comprises 14 residues. V was clipped by 3 bases and J by 6 bases; unmatched bases: 7. The CDR3 bases are TGCGCCAGCAGCCAGGAGACAGGGCGCCATGGCTACACCTTC. Its protein product is CASSQETGRHGYTF.

This clonotype was detected a few times. The CDR3 sequence: CASSPPGPPHNYGYTF. In DNA form, the CDR3 reads TGTGCCAGCAGCCCCCCTGGGCCTCCTCATAACTATGGCTACACCTTC. This rearrangement joins TRBV28 to TRBJ1-2; D ambiguous. This CDR3 is 16 amino acids long. Trimming stripped 6 bases from V and 1 base from J, with 18 bases between. Germline V gene lookup returns CDR1 MDHEN and CDR2 SYDVKM.

The sample holds a few counts of this clonotype. The chain carries TRBV13 and TRBJ2-7; D ambiguous. Germline V lookup: CDR1 PRHDT, CDR2 FYEKMQ (reference sequence). The CDR3 covers 13 residues. The V and J ends lost 8 bases and 1 base respectively, with 12 bases between them. In DNA form, the CDR3 reads TGTGCCAGCCGGGTTTCTAGTTCCTACGAGCAGTACTTC. This translates into CASRVSSSYEQYF.

This chain uses TRBV24-1 with TRBJ2-2; D gene uncertain. Trimming pared 2 bases from V and 6 bases from J, leaving 0 bases between. The CDR3 is made up of 11 amino acids. CDR1 is KGHDR, CDR2 SFDVKD, per germline. The CDR3 region is CATSDSGELFF. The CDR3 nucleotides read TGTGCCACCAGTGATTCCGGGGAGCTGTTTTTT.

This clonotype came up a few times. The chain joins TRBV12-3 or TRBV12-4 to TRBJ2-3; possible D gene TRBD2, 6 bases. The V and J ends lost 6 bases and 5 bases respectively, with 15 bases between them. CDR3 length equals 14 residues. CDR3 DNA: TGTGCCAGCAGCGTGGGGGGTCCGGAAGATACGCAGTATTTT. Translated, it gives CASSVGGPEDTQYF.

In this sample, this clonotype turned up a few times. The V and J genes are TRBV28 and TRBJ2-2; tentative D call: TRBD2 (5 bases). Per germline, CDR1 MDHEN and CDR2 SYDVKM. The ends were cut back, 6 bases at V and 4 bases at J, with 12 bases in the middle. The CDR3 has 14 amino acids. The DNA of the CDR3 is TGTGCCAGCAGGGACTTAGCAAGCACCGGGGAGCTGTTTTTT. Its translation is CASRDLASTGELFF.